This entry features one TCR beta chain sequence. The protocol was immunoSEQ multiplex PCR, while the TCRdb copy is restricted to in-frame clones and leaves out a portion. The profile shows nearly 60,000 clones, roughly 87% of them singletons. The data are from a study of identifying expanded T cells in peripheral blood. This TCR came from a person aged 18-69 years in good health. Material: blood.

CDR3 residues: CASSPREGSDTQYF. The CDR3 region has the DNA TGCGCCAGCAGCCCGCGGGAAGGCTCAGATACGCAGTATTTT. V gene TRBV5-1 combines with J gene TRBJ2-3, with D tentatively TRBD2 (6 bases). CDR1 SGHRS and CDR2 YFSETQ come from the germline V gene. The CDR3 is 14 amino acids. Trimming took 4 bases from V and 4 from J, leaving 13 bases between them.